This entry features one T cell receptor beta chain sequence. Its target is unknown. This sample was included in a study of blood T cells in healthy people across ages. For the study at large: Template-switching capture recovered about one barcoded beta molecule per two T cells.

Sample-barcoded 5' priming and a J-beta primer mix drove a second PCR of roughly 6 to 12 cycles. Each cDNA molecule, via a template-switch adaptor with 12 random nucleotides, was tagged. TCRdb reprocessed the 5' RACE reads with MiXCR, giving one entry per CDR3 protein. Among about 640,000 distinct CDR3 sequences listed, roughly 58% were seen once. Findings of the study overall: More naive CD4+ cells and higher diversity were found in long-lived than in aged donors. Diversity estimated from one million T cells was considered an underestimate.

This CDR3 region has 17 residues. J was trimmed by 0 bases and V by 3 bases; bases with no gene match: 12. Germline CDR1 and CDR2: SGHRS and YFSETQ. Sample: blood. This TCR came from a man aged 60-69 years in good health. The chain couples TRBV5-1 to TRBJ2-7, with 7 positions matching TRBD1. The CDR3 region is CASSWFFGQANSYEQYF. For the CDR3, the DNA is TGCGCCAGCAGCTGGTTCTTCGGACAGGCGAACTCCTACGAGCAGTACTTC. Full variable domain (remainder filled in from reference TRBV5-1 and TRBJ2-7): KAGVTQTPRYLIKTRGQQVTLSCSPISGHRSVSWYQQTPGQGLQFLFEYFSETQRNKGNFPGRFSGRQFSNSRSEMNVSTLELGDSALYLCASSWFFGQANSYEQYFGPGTRLTVT.